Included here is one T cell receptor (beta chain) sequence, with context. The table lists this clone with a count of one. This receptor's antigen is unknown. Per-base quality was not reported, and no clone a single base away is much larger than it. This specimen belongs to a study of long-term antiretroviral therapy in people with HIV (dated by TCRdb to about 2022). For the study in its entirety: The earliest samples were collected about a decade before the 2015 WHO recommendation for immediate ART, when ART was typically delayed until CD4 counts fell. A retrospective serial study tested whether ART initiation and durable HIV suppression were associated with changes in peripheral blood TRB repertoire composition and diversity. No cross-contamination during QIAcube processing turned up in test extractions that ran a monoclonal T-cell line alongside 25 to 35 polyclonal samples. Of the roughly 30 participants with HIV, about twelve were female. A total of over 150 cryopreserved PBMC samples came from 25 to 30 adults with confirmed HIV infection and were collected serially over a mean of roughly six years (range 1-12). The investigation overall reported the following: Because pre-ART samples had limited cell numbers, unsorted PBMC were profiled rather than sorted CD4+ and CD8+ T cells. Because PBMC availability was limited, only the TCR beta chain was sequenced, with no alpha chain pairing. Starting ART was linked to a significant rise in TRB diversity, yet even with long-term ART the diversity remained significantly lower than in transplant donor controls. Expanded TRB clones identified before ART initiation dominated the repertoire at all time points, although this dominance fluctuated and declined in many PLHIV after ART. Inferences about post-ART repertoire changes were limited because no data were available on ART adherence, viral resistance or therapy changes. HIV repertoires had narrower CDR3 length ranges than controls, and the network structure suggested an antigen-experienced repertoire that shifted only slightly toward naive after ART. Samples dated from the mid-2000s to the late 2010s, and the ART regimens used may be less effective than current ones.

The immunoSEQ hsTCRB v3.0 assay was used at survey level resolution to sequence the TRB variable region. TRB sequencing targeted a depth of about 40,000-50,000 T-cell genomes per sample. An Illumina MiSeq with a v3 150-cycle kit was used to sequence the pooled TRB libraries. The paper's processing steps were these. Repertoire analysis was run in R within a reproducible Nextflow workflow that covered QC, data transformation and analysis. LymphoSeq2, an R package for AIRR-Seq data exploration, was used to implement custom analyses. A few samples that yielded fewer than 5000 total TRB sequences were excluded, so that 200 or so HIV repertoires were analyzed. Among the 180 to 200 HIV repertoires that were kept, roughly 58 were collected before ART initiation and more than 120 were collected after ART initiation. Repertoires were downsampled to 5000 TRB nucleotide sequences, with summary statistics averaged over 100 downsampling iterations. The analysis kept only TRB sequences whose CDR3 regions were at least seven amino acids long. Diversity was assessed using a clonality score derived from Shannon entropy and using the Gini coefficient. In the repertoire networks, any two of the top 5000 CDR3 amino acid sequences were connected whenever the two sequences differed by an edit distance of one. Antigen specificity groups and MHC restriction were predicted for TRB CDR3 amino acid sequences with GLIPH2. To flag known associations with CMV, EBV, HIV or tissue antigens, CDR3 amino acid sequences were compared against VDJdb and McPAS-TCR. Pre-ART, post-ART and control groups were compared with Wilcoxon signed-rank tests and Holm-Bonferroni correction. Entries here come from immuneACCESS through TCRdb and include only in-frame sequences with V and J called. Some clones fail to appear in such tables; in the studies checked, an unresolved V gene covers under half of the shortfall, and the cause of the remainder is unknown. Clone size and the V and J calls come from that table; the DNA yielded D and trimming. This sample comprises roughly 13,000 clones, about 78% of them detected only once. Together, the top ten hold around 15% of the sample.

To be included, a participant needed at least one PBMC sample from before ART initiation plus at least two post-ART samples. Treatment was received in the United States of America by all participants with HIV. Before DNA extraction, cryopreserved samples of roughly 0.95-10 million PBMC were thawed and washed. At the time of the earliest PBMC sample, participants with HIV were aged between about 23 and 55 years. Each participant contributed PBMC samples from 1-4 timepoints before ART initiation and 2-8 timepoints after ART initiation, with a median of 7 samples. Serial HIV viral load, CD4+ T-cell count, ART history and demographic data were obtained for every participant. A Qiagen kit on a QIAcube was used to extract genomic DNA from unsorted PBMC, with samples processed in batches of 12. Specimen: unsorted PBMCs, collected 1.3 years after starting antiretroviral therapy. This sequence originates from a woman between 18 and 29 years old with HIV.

The nucleotide sequence reads TGTGCCAGCAGTTACTCCTCCAGGTTTACCGGGGAGCTGTTTTTT. The resulting protein is CASSYSSRFTGELFF. This chain joins TRBV6-6 to TRBJ2-2; there is no confident call for the D gene. From a lookup of the germline V gene (reference sequence), CDR1 and CDR2 are MNHNY and SVGAGI. The CDR3 measures 15 amino acids from cysteine to phenylalanine. Only the CDR3 region is kept as DNA, spanning 45 bases read in frame from base 1. V is cut by 0 bases and J by 5 bases, and the space between the germline ends is 10 bases.